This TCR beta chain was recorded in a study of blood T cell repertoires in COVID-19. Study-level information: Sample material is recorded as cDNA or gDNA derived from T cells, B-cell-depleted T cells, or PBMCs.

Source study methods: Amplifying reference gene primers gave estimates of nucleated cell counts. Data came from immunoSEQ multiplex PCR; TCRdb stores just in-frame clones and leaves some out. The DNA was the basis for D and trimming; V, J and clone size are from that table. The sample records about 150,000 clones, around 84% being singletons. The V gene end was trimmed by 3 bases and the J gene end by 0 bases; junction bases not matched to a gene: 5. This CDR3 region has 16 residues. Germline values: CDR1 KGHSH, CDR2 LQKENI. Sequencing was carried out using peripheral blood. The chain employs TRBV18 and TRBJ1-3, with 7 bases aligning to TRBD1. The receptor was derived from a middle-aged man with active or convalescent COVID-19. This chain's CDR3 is CASSPTGLRSGNTIYF. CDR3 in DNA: TGTGCCAGCTCACCGACAGGGCTACGCTCTGGAAACACCATATATTTT.